The 10 T cell receptor beta chains listed next were all sequenced from one sample in a study of OX40 agonist ivuxolimab in advanced cancers. The assay was immunoSEQ multiplex PCR, and TCRdb's table has in-frame clones only and misses some. The sample yields 95,000 to 150,000 clones, around 93% seen once. The source was CD4+ or CD8+ T cells sorted from blood, collected in a trial of the OX40 agonist ivuxolimab. The receptors come from an adult with an advanced solid tumor such as melanoma, head and neck, liver or kidney cancer.

This chain uses TRBV25-1 with TRBJ2-2, with 10 bases matching TRBD1. CDR1 is MGHDK, CDR2 SYGVNS, per germline. The CDR3 contains 16 residues. Germline trimming cut 3 bases from V and 5 bases from J; bases unmatched to any gene: 6. The CDR3 loop is CASSDPGQGSTGELFF. CDR3 nucleotides: TGTGCCAGCAGTGACCCGGGACAGGGGAGTACCGGGGAGCTGTTTTTT.

A remark on this clone: This sample also contains other DNA sequences that code for the same CDR3. The gene calls are TRBV28 and TRBJ1-5; no clear D. Germline CDR1 and CDR2: MDHEN and SYDVKM. The CDR3 spans 11 residues. Trimming removed 5 bases at V and 4 bases at J, with 3 bases between. The CDR3 region is CASSLNQPQHF. CDR3 nucleotides: TGTGCCAGCAGTCTTAATCAGCCCCAGCATTTT.

This chain joins TRBV29-1 and TRBJ2-1; D might be TRBD2 (5 bases). The V end lost 2 bases, the J end lost 10 bases, and 15 bases lay between the germline ends. The germline V gene encodes CDR1 SQVTM and CDR2 ANQGSEA. The CDR3 loop spans 13 amino acids. The CDR3 nucleotides are TGCAGCGTTGAATTCTGGATAGAGCGGGAGCAGTTCTTC. This sequence encodes CSVEFWIEREQFF.

This rearrangement joins TRBV6-5 to TRBJ2-5; a weak D match, TRBD2 (6 bases). The CDR3 extends over 16 amino acids. The ends were cut back, 0 bases at V and 5 bases at J, with 16 bases in the middle. CDR1 MNHEY and CDR2 SVGAGI come from the germline V gene. Written as DNA, the CDR3 is TGTGCCAGCAGTTACTCGGGTTTAGGCGGGACTGAGACCCAGTACTTC. Encoded protein: CASSYSGLGGTETQYF.

This chain uses TRBV6-6 with TRBJ2-2; D call uncertain. The V gene lost 0 bases and the J gene lost 5 bases, with 4 bases spanning the gap. The CDR3 consists of 13 residues. CDR1 and CDR2 from the germline V gene are MNHNY and SVGAGI (reference sequence). The CDR3 DNA sequence: TGTGCCAGCAGTTACTCAGGGACCGGGGAGCTGTTTTTT. As protein: CASSYSGTGELFF.

The genes are TRBV18 and TRBJ1-5; D perhaps matches TRBD1 (5 bases). This CDR3 is built from 16 residues. Germline assignment: CDR1 KGHSH and CDR2 LQKENI. V was pared by 0 bases and J by 0 bases, with 9 bases between. CDR3 in amino acids: CASSPPGGHSNQPQHF. CDR3 DNA: TGTGCCAGCTCACCACCGGGAGGACATAGCAATCAGCCCCAGCATTTT.

This chain uses TRBV11-3 with TRBJ1-1; tentatively, D is TRBD1 (6 bases). In germline, CDR1 is SGHNT, CDR2 YENEEA. V gave up 5 bases and J gave up 3 bases, with 10 bases separating them. The CDR3 is 13 amino acids. CDR3 sequence (DNA): TGTGCCAGCAGCCGGGGGGCGGACACTGAAGCTTTCTTT. Protein sequence: CASSRGADTEAFF.

The chain uses TRBV4-3 and TRBJ2-7; D may be TRBD1 or TRBD2 (5 bases each). CDR1 LGHNA and CDR2 YSLEER come from the germline V gene. The CDR3 has 16 residues. V was clipped by 0 bases and J by 0 bases, with 12 bases between them. CDR3 coding DNA: TGCGCCAGCAGCCAAGAAAGGGGAGTGAGCTCCTACGAGCAGTACTTC. Protein: CASSQERGVSSYEQYF.

This chain connects TRBV19 to TRBJ2-1, with 7 bases identical to TRBD2. Germline CDR1 LNHDA, CDR2 SQIVND (reference sequence). Trimming at V came to 3 bases and at J to 6 bases, leaving 2 bases not matched to a gene. The CDR3 has 13 amino acids. The CDR3 DNA follows: TGTGCCAGTAGTATCGGGACTATCAATGAGCAGTTCTTC. It translates to CASSIGTINEQFF.

This clone was counted a few times. This rearrangement joins TRBV7-2 to TRBJ1-5; no definite D call. There are 13 residues in the CDR3. V gave up 5 bases and J gave up 1 base, with 6 bases separating them. The germline CDR1 and CDR2 sequences are SGHTA and FQGNSA. The CDR3 loop is CASSMDSNQPQHF. For the CDR3, the DNA is TGTGCCAGCAGCATGGACAGCAATCAGCCCCAGCATTTT.